This TCR beta chain was sequenced during a study of T cells in Graves' hyperthyroidism and ophthalmopathy. Amplification targeted TCR beta CDR3 regions from RNA transcripts. The HTBI set primed first-round TCR CDR3 RT-PCR. TCRdb analysed the multiplex PCR reads with MiXCR anew, one entry per CDR3 protein. Of a few hundred thousand distinct CDR3 sequences listed, 15% to 18% are singletons. Concerning this clonotype itself: The antigen is unknown. Germline and junction disagree at one end, which may indicate a read error.

General observations from the study: In the analysis, a 13 V-J model separated ophthalmopathy from stable hyperthyroidism.

Hyperthyroidism patients were newly diagnosed, had disease duration under 2 months, and were aged 18 to 65 years. Uncontrolled infection, other autoimmune disease, pregnancy or lactation led to exclusion. Diagnoses were established using clinical symptoms, serum thyroxine and TRAb, thyroid ultrasound and orbital computed tomography. The length of the CDR3 is 13 residues. Per the germline V gene, CDR1 is SGHNT and CDR2 is YYREEE (reference sequence). The J gene is TRBJ2-7, the V gene TRBV5-4; either TRBD1 or TRBD2 may supply D (5 bases each). Sequenced: blood. The TCR originated in a woman aged 30 to 39 with Graves' hyperthyroidism. CDR3 coding DNA: TGTGCCAGCAGCTTCACCGGGGCCTACAAGCAGTACTTC. Residues: CASSFTGAYKQYF.